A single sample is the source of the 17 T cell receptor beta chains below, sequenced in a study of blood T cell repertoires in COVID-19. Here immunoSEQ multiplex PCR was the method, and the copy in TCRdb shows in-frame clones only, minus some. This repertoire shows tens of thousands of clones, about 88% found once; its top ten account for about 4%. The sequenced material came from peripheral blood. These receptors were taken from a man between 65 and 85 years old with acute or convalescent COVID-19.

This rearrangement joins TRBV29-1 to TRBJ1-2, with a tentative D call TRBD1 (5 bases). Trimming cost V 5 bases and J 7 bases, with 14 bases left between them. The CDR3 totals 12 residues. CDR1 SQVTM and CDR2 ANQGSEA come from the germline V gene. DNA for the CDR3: TGCAGCGTTACAGTCGGAGGGGCTGGCTACACCTTC. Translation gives CSVTVGGAGYTF.

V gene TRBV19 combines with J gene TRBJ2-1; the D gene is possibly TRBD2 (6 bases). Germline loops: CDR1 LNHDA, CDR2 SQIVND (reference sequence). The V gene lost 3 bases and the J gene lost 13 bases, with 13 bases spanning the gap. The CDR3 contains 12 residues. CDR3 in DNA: TGTGCCAGTAGTATTGCTGGACTACCACAGTTCTTC. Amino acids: CASSIAGLPQFF.

CDR3 bases: TGTGCCAGCAGTAGTCCTACCTACGAGCAGTACTTC. Encoded protein: CASSSPTYEQYF. V is TRBV2 and J is TRBJ2-7; D not certain. The germline V and J ends were trimmed by 5 bases and 2 bases, with 7 bases remaining between them. The CDR3 is made up of 12 amino acids. Germline-derived CDR1 and CDR2 are SNHLY and FYNNEI.

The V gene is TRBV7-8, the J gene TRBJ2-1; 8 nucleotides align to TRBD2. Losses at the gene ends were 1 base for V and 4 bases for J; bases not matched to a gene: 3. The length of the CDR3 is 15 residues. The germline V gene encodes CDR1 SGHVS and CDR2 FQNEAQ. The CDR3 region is CASSLESSGYNEQFF. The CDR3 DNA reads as TGTGCCAGCAGCTTAGAATCTAGCGGGTACAATGAGCAGTTCTTC.

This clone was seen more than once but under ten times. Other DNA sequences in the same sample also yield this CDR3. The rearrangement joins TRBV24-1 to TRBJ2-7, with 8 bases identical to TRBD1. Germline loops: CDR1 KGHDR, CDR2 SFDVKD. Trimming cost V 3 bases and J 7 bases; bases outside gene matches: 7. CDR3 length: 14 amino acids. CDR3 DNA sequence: TGTGCCACCAGTGATCGACAGGGGCTGGGGGAGCAGTACTTC. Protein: CATSDRQGLGEQYF.

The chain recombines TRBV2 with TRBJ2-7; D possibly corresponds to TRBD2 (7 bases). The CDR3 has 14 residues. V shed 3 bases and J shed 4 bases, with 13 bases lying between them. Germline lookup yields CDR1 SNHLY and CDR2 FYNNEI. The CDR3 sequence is CASSERGGPYEQYF. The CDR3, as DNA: TGTGCCAGCAGTGAGAGGGGGGGGCCGTACGAGCAGTACTTC.

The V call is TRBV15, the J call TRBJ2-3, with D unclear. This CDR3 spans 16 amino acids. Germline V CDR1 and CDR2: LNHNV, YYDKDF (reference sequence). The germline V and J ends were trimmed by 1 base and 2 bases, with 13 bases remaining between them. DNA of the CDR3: TGTGCCACCAGCAGAGGGGCGTTGATTTCCACAGATACGCAGTATTTT. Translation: CATSRGALISTDTQYF.

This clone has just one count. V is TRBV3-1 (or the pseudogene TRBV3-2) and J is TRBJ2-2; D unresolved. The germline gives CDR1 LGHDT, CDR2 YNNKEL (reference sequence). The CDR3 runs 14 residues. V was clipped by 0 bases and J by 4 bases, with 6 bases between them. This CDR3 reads CASSQDLRTGELFF. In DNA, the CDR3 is TGTGCCAGCAGCCAAGATCTTCGCACCGGGGAGCTGTTTTTT.

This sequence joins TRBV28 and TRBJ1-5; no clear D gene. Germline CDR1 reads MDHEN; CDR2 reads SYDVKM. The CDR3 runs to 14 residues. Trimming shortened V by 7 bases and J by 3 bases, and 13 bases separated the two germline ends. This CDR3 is CASMIAEPNQPQHF. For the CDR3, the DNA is TGTGCCAGCATGATAGCGGAGCCCAATCAGCCCCAGCATTTT.

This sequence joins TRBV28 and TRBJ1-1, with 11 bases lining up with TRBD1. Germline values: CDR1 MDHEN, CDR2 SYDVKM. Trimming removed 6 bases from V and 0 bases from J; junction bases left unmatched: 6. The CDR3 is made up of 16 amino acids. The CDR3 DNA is TGTGCCAGCAGCCTCAGGACAGGGGGCTTGAACACTGAAGCTTTCTTT. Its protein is CASSLRTGGLNTEAFF.

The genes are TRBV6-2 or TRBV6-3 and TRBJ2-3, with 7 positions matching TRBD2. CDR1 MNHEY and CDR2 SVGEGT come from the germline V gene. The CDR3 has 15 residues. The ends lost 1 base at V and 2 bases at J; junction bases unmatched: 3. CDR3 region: CASSYWAGDTDTQYF. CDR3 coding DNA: TGTGCCAGCAGTTACTGGGCGGGGGACACAGATACGCAGTATTTT.

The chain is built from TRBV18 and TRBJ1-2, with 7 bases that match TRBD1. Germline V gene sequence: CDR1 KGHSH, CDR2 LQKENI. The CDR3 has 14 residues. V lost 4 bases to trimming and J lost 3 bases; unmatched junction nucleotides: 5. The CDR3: CASSQNTGDYGYTF. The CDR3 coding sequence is TGTGCCAGCTCACAGAACACAGGGGACTATGGCTACACCTTC.

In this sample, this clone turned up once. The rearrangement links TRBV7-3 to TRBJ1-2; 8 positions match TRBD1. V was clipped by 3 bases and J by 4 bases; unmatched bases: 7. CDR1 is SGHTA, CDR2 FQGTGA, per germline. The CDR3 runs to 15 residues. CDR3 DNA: TGTGCCAGCAGCTTTAGACAGGGGACGCCCTATGGCTACACCTTC. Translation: CASSFRQGTPYGYTF.

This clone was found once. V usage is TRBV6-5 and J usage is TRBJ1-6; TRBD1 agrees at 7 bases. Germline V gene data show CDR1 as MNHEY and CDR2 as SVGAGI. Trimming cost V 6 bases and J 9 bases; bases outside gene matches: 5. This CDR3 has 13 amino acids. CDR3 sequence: CASREGALSPLHF. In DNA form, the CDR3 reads TGTGCCAGCAGGGAGGGGGCGCTTTCACCCCTCCACTTT.

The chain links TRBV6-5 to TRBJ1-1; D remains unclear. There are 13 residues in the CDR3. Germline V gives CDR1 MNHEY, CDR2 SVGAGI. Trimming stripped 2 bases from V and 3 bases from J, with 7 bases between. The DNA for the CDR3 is TGTGCCAGCAGTTACAGCTTGCACACTGAAGCTTTCTTT. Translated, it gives CASSYSLHTEAFF.

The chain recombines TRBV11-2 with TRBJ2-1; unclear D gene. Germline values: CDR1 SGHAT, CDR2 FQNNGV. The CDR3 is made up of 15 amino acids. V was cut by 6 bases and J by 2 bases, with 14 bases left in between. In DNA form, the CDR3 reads TGTGCCAGCAGTTCACAGCCTTTCCCCTACAATGAGCAGTTCTTC. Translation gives CASSSQPFPYNEQFF.

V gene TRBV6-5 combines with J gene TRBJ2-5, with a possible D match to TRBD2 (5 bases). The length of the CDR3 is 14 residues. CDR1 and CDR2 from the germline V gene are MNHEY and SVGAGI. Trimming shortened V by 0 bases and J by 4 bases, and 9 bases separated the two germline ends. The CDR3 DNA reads TGTGCCAGCAGTTACTCGTTTCGGGGAGAGACCCAGTACTTC. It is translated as CASSYSFRGETQYF.